Listed below are T cell receptor beta chains from one sample, sequenced in a study of T cells in Graves' hyperthyroidism and ophthalmopathy. TCRdb redid the calling of the multiplex PCR reads with MiXCR, one entry per CDR3 protein. The table shows 500,000 or so distinct CDR3 sequences, with under 20% occurring only once. The sample consisted of blood. The receptors stem from a woman aged 18-30 years with Graves' ophthalmopathy. CDR3s include the opening cysteine and the closing phenylalanine or tryptophan.

v_gene,CDR3aa
TRBV6-1,CASSDPGTVSVFF
TRBV7-9,CASSLTGGAGANVLTF
TRBV19,CASSIEPGPTGELFF
TRBV28,CASSVVSYEQYF
TRBV7-9,CASSPRVAGGIEGHGELFF
TRBV12-3/TRBV12-4,CASSSGGTAMHGYTF
TRBV30,CAWWRQGAQETQYF
TRBV15,CATSRRDRGNEQYF
TRBV7-6,CASSPLPHGQLGYTF
TRBV7-6,CASSPLGGVYGYTF
TRBV5-6,CASSLRVGPQHF
TRBV20-1,CSVPRAGPYEQYF
TRBV7-2,CASRSEILYNEQFF
TRBV2,CASTVAGYEQYF
TRBV5-1,CASSLSGGGNSPLHF
TRBV7-9,CASSSAGVLDTQYF
TRBV18,CASSPTGVGANQPQHF
TRBV20-1,CSEPGDGNTEAFF
TRBV5-5,CASSLGPGDDEQFF
TRBV29-1,CSAVAQDNEKLFF
TRBV6-2/TRBV6-3,CASGFGTGAYEQYF
TRBV5-1,CASSLASAGVSNEQFF
TRBV30,CAWSGQEAAFF
TRBV4-1,CASSQLGLSYNEQFF
TRBV7-2,CASSLAGVNYNYGYTF
TRBV2,CASSDGGQELFF
TRBV20-1,CSALNPVNDYNEQFF
TRBV24-1,CATSDGTGGYGYTF
TRBV6-6,CASSYTQPGHRANYGYTF
TRBV18,CASSPPTRYNEQFF
TRBV20-1,CSASLASGSIGTDTQYF
TRBV12-3/TRBV12-4,CASSFLDRNQPQHF
TRBV7-9,CASSSMGGSYEQYF
TRBV7-9,CASSLRSTFDRPFNYGYTF
TRBV30,CAWMTSGKFYEQYF
TRBV20-1,CSADPLGTNEKLFF
TRBV19,CASSHDRRTGTGFTEAFF
TRBV10-3,CAISVNWSYEQYF
TRBV2,CASRINSNQPQHF
TRBV7-3,CASSTSDRADTQYF
TRBV7-9,CASSLHAPVTDTQYF
TRBV6-6,CASSYGQGLAYEQYF
TRBV5-1,CASSLDPAETQYF
TRBV10-3,CAISEVLGQGAVGYGYTF
TRBV15,CATRTSGRANTGELFF
TRBV7-3,CASSPRQGGIYEQYF
TRBV16,CASSQSSPDQPQHF
TRBV7-6,CASSLEVLQPQHF
TRBV18,CASSSGQGQKELFF
TRBV7-2,CASSLEGGAGGSYEQYF
TRBV7-3,CASSLRAGDGEQYF
TRBV7-2,CASSPQGLGGGEEQYF
TRBV12-3/TRBV12-4,CASSLSGGAGNTIYF
TRBV2,CASSEGLEGSEQFF
TRBV28,CASSLGVGNQPQHF